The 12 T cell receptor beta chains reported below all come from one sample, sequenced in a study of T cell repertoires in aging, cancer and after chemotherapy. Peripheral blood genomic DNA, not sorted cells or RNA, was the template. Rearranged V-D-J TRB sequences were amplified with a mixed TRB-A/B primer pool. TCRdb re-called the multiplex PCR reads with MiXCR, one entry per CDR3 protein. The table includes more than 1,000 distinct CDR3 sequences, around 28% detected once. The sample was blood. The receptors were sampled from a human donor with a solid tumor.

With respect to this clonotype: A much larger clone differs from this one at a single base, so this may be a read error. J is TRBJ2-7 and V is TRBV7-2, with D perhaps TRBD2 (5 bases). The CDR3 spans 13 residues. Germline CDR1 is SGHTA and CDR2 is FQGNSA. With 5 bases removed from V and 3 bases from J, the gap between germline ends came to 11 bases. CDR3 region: CASSTSEGYEQYF. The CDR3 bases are TGTGCCAGCAGCACCTCAGAGGGCTACGAGCAGTACTTC.

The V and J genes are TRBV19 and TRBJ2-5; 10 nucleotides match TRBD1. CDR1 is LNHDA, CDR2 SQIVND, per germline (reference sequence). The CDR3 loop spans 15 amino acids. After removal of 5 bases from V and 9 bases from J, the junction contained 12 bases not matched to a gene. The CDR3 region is CASSPNSGTGAAQYF. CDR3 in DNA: TGTGCCAGTAGTCCTAATTCCGGGACAGGGGCGGCCCAGTACTTC.

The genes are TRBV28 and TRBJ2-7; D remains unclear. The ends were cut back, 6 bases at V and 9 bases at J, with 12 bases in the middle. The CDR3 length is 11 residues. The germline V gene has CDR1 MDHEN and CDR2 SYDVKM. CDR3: CASRGSRRQYF. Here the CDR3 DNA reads TGTGCCAGCAGAGGATCTCGGCGGCAGTACTTC.

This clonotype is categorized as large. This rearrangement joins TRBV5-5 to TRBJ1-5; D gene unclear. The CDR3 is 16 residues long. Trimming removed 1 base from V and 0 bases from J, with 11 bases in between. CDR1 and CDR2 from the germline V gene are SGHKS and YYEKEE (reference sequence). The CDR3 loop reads CASSLTLQDSNQPQHF. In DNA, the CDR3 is TGTGCCAGCAGCTTGACCCTGCAGGATAGCAATCAGCCCCAGCATTTT.

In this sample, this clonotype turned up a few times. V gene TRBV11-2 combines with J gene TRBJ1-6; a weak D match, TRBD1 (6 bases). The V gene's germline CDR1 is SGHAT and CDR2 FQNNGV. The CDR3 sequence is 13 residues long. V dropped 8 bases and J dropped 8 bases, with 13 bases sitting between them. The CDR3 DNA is TGTGCCAGCGGGGAACAGGGCGATTCACCCCTCCACTTT. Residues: CASGEQGDSPLHF. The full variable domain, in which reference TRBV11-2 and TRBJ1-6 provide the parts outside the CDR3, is EAGVAQSPRYKIIEKRQSVAFWCNPISGHATLYWYQQILGQGPKLLIQFQNNGVVDDSQLPKDRFSAERLKGVDSTLKIQPAKLEDSAVYLCASGEQGDSPLHFGNGTRLTVT.

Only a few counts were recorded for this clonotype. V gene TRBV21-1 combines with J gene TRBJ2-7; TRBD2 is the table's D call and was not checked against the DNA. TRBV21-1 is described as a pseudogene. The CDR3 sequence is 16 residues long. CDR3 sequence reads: CASSKVRLVGVFEQYF. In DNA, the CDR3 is TGTGCCAGCAGCAAAGTCAGACTAGTGGGGGTATTCGAGCAGTACTTC.

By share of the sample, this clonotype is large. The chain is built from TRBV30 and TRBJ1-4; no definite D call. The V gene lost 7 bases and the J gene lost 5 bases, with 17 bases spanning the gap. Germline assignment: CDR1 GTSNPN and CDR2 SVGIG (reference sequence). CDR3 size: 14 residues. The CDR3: CALYSGLRNEKLFF. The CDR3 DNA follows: TGTGCCTTATATAGCGGGCTTAGGAATGAAAAACTGTTTTTT.

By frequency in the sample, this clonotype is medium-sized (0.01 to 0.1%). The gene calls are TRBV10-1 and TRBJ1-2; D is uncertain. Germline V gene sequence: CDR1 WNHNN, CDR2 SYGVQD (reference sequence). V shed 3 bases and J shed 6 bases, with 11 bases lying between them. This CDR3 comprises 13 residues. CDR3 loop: CASSEGPGHGYTF. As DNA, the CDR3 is TGCGCCAGCAGTGAAGGCCCAGGCCATGGCTACACCTTC.

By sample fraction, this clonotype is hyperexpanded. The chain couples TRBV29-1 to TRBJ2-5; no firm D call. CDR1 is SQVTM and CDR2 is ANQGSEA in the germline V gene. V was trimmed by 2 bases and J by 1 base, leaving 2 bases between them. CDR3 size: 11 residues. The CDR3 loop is CSVESQETQYF. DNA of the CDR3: TGCAGCGTTGAATCCCAAGAGACCCAGTACTTC.

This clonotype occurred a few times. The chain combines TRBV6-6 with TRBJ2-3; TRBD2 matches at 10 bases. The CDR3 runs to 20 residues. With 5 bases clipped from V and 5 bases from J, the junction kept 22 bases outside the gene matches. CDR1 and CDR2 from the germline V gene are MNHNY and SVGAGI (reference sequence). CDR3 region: CASSPGGPFSLAGYGDTQYF. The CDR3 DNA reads TGTGCCAGCAGTCCGGGAGGACCATTTTCACTAGCGGGGTACGGAGATACGCAGTATTTT.

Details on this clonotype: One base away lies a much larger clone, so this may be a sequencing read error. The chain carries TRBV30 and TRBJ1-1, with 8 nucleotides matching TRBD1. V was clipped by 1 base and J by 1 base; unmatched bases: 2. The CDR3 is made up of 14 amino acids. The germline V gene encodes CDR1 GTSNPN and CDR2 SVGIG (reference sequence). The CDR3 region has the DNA TGTGCCTGGAGTGGGGACAGGAAGAACACTGAAGCTTTCTTT. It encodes CAWSGDRKNTEAFF.

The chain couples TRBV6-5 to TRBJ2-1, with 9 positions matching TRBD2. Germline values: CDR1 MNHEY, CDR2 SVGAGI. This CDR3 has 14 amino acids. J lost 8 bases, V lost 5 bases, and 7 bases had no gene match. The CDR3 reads CASSPLAGIDEQFF. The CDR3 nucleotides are TGTGCCAGCAGTCCTCTAGCGGGGATCGATGAGCAGTTCTTC.